This TCR beta chain was retrieved from a study of a mutant IDH1 vaccine in newly diagnosed glioma. On this clone: Its antigen is still unknown.

Profiled with immunoSEQ multiplex PCR; TCRdb holds only in-frame clones, not every one. Among 20,000 to 25,000 clones listed, around 82% were seen once. As to time point: week 23, last vaccination. Each dose of the vaccine consisted of 300 ug of mutant IDH1 20-mer peptide, with topical imiquimod. V lost 10 bases, J lost 6 bases, and 3 bases stayed unmatched. CDR3 size: 11 residues. Germline V gives CDR1 LNHDA, CDR2 SQIVND (reference sequence). The genes are TRBV19 and TRBJ1-2; 9 bases fit TRBD1. The sequence came from a man younger than 40 with glioma. The sequences come from PBMCs, collected from a glioma patient whose treatment included an IDH1 peptide vaccine. The CDR3 DNA reads as TGTGCCACGGACAGGGGAGATGGCTACACCTTC. It encodes CATDRGDGYTF. The entire variable domain, with the rest obtained from reference TRBV19 and TRBJ1-2, is as follows: DGGITQSPKYLFRKEGQNVTLSCEQNLNHDAMYWYRQDPGQGLRLIYYSQIVNDFQKGDIAEGYSVSREKKESFPLTVTSAQKNPTAFYLCATDRGDGYTFGSGTRLTVV.